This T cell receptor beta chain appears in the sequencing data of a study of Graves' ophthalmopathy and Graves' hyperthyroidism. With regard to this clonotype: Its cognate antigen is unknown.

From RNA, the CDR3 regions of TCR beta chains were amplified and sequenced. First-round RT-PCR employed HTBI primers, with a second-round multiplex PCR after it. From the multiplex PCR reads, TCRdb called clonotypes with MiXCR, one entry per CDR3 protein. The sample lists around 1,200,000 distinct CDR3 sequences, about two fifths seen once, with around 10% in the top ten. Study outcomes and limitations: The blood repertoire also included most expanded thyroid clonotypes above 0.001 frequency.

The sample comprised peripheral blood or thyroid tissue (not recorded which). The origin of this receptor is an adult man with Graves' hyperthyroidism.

The CDR3 DNA follows: TGTGCCAGCAGTTTATATGTCCTAGCCGTAAAGAACCAAGAGACCCAGTACTTC. It specifies CASSLYVLAVKNQETQYF. The J gene is TRBJ2-5, the V gene TRBV12-3 or TRBV12-4; D might be TRBD2 (5 bases). The CDR3 loop spans 18 amino acids. V was clipped by 2 bases and J by 0 bases, with 19 bases between them.